This TCR beta chain stems from a study of T cells in Graves' hyperthyroidism and ophthalmopathy. Overall study findings and caveats: Most thyroid-expanded clonotypes above 0.001 were also found in blood.

The TCR beta CDR3 regions underwent amplification using RNA transcripts as the source. The study used the HTBI primer set for a first-round RT-PCR of the TCR CDR3. TCRdb re-called the multiplex PCR reads with MiXCR, one entry per CDR3 protein. This table has hundreds of thousands of distinct CDR3 sequences, approximately 36% appearing once. The V segment lost 7 bases and the J segment 3 bases; nucleotides outside the gene matches: 9. This CDR3 has 15 amino acids. The germline V gene encodes CDR1 SNHLY and CDR2 FYNNEI. Uncontrolled infection, other autoimmune disease, pregnancy or lactation barred patients from enrollment. This clonotype was counted at least ten times. The antigen is undetermined.

The TCR was taken from a woman aged 40-49 years with Graves' hyperthyroidism. This chain links TRBV2 with TRBJ1-5, with TRBD1 matching over 7 bases. Sequences were obtained from blood. The CDR3 spells CASNQDRTINQPQHF. In nucleotides, the CDR3 is TGTGCCAGCAATCAGGACAGGACAATCAATCAGCCCCAGCATTTT.